These T cell receptor beta chains were read from a single sample in a study of cytomegalovirus exposure and HLA in healthy donors. The table came from immunoSEQ multiplex PCR; TCRdb's copy has only in-frame clones and leaves some out. The sample has more than 95,000 clones, nearly 80% seen once; the top ten hold roughly 6%. Sequenced input: PBMCs. The receptors come from a man aged 55 to 70 in good health and CMV-seropositive. Each CDR3 is given without its conserved first and last residue. The D gene is left open where the match is weak. Expanded clones are given a class, and other clones once, few, many or no size at all.

cdr3_aa | j_call | v_call | d_call | clone_size
ASSLARAQGGMNTIY | TRBJ1-3 | TRBV5-5 | TRBD1 | few
ASSLAPGADRGGYT | TRBJ1-2 | TRBV7-9 | - | -
ASNTGTGGNQPQH | TRBJ1-5 | TRBV6-6 | TRBD1 | -
ASSQDRQGSSTDTQY | TRBJ2-3 | TRBV4-1 | - | -
ASSLDAGLSEQY | TRBJ2-7 | TRBV11-2 | - | -
ASSYVAGTDTQY | TRBJ2-3 | TRBV7-8 | TRBD2 | -
ASSLLGTGNRGQETQY | TRBJ2-5 | TRBV11-3 | TRBD1 | -
AISDSGGRDSPLH | TRBJ1-6 | TRBV10-3 | - | -
ASSPTTDTQETQY | TRBJ2-5 | TRBV11-2 | - | -
ASSLLAGGPDEQY | TRBJ2-7 | TRBV5-6 | TRBD2 | -
ASTRGGALNSPLH | TRBJ1-6 | TRBV27 | - | -
ASSLANSRYNSPLH | TRBJ1-6 | TRBV7-2 | - | -
ASSPGPPQGVNEKLF | TRBJ1-4 | TRBV7-2 | TRBD1 | -
ASSSTSPGYT | TRBJ1-2 | TRBV6-6 | - | few
ASSQDPGKGELF | TRBJ2-2 | TRBV4-1 | - | few
ASSWGGRLNTEAF | TRBJ1-1 | TRBV11-2 | - | few
ASSSQGLGDYEQY | TRBJ2-7 | TRBV6-1 | - | -
ASRGFREGRTDGYT | TRBJ1-2 | TRBV11-3 | - | -
ASSAVRSSYEQY | TRBJ2-7 | TRBV6-1 | - | -
ASSGGTGGGHGELF | TRBJ2-2 | TRBV7-2 | TRBD1 | -
ASSLGGLQETQY | TRBJ2-5 | TRBV7-9 | - | -
ASSFTSGGSYEQY | TRBJ2-7 | TRBV14 | TRBD2 | -
ASSHSATGVNYGYT | TRBJ1-2 | TRBV4-3 | TRBD1 | -
ASSLRWLTGGEQY | TRBJ2-7 | TRBV5-6 | TRBD1 | once
ASSPKGGYETQY | TRBJ2-5 | TRBV2 | - | -
ASSHFLGPREQY | TRBJ2-7 | TRBV4-1 | - | -
ASSLDGGIETQY | TRBJ2-5 | TRBV7-6 | TRBD2 | -
ASSPLLTGTQGGNEQF | TRBJ2-1 | TRBV27 | - | -
ASREQDETQY | TRBJ2-5 | TRBV2 | - | -
ASSATGSSYEQY | TRBJ2-7 | TRBV6-1 | - | -
ASSLQAGANSPLH | TRBJ1-6 | TRBV7-6 | - | once